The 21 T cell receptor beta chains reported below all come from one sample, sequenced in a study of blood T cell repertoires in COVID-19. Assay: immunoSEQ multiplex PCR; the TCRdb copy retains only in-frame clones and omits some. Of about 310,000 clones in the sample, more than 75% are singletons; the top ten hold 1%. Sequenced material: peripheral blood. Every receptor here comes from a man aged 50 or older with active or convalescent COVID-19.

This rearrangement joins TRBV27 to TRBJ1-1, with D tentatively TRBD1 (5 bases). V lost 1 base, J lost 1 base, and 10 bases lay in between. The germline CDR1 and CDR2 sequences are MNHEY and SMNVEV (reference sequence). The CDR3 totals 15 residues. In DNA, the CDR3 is TGTGCCAGCAGTTTATTTGGCAGGGAGAACACTGAAGCTTTCTTT. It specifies CASSLFGRENTEAFF.

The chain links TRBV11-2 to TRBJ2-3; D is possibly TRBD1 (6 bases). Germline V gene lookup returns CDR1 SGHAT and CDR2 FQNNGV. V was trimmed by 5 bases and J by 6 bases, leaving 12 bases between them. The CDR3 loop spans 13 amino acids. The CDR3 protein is CASSVTGPDTQYF. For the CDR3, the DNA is TGTGCCAGCAGCGTTACAGGGCCGGATACGCAGTATTTT.

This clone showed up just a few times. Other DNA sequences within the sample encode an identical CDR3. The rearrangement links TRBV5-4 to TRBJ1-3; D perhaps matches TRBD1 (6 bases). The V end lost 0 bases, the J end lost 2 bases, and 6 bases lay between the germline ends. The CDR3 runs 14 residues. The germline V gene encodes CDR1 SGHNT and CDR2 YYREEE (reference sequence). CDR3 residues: CASSLDRAGNTIYF. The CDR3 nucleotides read TGTGCCAGCAGCTTGGACAGGGCTGGAAACACCATATATTTT. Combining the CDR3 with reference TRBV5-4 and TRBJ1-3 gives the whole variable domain ETGVTQSPTHLIKTRGQQVTLRCSSQSGHNTVSWYQQALGQGPQFIFQYYREEENGRGNFPPRFSGLQFPNYSSELNVNALELDDSALYLCASSLDRAGNTIYFGEGSWLTVV.

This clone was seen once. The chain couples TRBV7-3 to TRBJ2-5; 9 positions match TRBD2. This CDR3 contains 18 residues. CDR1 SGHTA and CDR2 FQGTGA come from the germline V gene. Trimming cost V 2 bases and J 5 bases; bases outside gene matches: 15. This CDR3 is CASSLGLAGGWNMETQYF. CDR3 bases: TGTGCCAGCAGCTTAGGTCTGGCGGGAGGGTGGAATATGGAGACCCAGTACTTC.

CDR3 loop: CASSPLQGDYGYTF. The CDR3 nucleotides are TGCGCCAGCAGCCCATTACAGGGTGACTATGGCTACACCTTC. The chain employs TRBV5-1 and TRBJ1-2; D is possibly TRBD1 (6 bases). This CDR3 contains 14 residues. V lost 4 bases and J lost 3, with 13 bases in between. CDR1 SGHRS and CDR2 YFSETQ come from the germline V gene.

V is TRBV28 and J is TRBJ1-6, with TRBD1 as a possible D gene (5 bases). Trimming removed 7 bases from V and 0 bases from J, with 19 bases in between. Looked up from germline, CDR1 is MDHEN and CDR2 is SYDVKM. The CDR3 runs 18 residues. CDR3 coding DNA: TGTGCCAGCACAACGCGGCAGGGTATACCCTCCTATAATTCACCCCTCCACTTT. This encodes CASTTRQGIPSYNSPLHF.

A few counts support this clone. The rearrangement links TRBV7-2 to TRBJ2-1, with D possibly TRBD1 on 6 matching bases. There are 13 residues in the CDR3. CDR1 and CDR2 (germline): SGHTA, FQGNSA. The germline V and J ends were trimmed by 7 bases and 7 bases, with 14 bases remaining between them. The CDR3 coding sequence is TGTGCCAGCACCGTGGGACATTGGAATGAGCAGTTCTTC. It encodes CASTVGHWNEQFF.

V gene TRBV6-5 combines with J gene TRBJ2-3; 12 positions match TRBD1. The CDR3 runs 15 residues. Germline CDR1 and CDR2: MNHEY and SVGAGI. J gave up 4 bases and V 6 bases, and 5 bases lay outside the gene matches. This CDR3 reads CASRVGTGGSDTQYF. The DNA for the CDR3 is TGTGCCAGCAGAGTGGGGACAGGGGGCTCAGATACGCAGTATTTT.

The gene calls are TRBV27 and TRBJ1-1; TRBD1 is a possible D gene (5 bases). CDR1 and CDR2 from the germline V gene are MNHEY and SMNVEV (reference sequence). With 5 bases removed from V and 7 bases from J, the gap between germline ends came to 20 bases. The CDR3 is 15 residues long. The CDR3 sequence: CASSPRTLPVGEAFF. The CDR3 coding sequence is TGTGCCAGCAGTCCGCGGACACTCCCCGTGGGTGAAGCTTTCTTT.

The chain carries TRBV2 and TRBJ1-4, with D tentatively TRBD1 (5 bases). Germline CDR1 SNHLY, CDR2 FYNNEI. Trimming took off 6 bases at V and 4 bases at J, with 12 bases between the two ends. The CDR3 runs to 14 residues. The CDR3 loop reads CASSSERGNEKLFF. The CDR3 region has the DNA TGTGCCAGCAGCTCCGAAAGGGGTAATGAAAAACTGTTTTTT.

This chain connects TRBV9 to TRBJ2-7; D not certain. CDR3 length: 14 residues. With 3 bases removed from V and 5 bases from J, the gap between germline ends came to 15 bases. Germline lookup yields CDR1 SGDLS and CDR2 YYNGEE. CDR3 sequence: CASSALPSYHEQYF. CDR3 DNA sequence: TGTGCCAGCAGCGCACTACCCTCCTACCACGAGCAGTACTTC. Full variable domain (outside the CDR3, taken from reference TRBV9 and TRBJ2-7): DSGVTQTPKHLITATGQRVTLRCSPRSGDLSVYWYQQSLDQGLQFLIQYYNGEERAKGNILERFSAQQFPDLHSELNLSSLELGDSALYFCASSALPSYHEQYFGPGTRLTVT.

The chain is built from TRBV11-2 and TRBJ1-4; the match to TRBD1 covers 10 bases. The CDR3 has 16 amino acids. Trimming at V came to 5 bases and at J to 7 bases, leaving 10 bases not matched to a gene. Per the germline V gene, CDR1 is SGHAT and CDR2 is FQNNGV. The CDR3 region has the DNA TGTGCCAGCAGCCATAGAACGGGACAGGGGACTGAAAAACTGTTTTTT. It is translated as CASSHRTGQGTEKLFF. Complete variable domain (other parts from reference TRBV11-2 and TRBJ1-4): EAGVAQSPRYKIIEKRQSVAFWCNPISGHATLYWYQQILGQGPKLLIQFQNNGVVDDSQLPKDRFSAERLKGVDSTLKIQPAKLEDSAVYLCASSHRTGQGTEKLFFGSGTQLSVL.

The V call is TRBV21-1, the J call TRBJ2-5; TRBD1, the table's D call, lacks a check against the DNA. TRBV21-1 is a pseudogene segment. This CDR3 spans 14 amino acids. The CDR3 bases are TGTGCCAGCAGCAAAGACCAGGACCAAGAGACCCAGTACTTC. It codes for CASSKDQDQETQYF.

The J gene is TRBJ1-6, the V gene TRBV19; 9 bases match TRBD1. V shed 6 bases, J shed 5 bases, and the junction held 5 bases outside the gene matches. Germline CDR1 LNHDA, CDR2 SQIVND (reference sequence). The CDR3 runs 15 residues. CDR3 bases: TGTGCCAGTAGAACAGGGGGCAGAGATAATTCACCCCTCCACTTT. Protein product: CASRTGGRDNSPLHF.

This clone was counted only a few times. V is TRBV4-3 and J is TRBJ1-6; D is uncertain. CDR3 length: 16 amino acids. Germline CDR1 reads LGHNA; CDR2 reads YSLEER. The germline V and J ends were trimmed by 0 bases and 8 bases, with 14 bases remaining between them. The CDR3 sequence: CASSQDRQVAYSPLHF. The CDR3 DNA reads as TGCGCCAGCAGCCAAGATCGGCAGGTCGCGTATTCACCCCTCCACTTT.

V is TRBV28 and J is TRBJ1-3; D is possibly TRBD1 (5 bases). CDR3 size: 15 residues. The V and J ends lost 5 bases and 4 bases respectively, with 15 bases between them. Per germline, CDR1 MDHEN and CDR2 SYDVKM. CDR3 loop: CASSTAGLSGNTIYF. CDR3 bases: TGTGCCAGCAGTACAGCAGGGTTGTCAGGAAACACCATATATTTT.

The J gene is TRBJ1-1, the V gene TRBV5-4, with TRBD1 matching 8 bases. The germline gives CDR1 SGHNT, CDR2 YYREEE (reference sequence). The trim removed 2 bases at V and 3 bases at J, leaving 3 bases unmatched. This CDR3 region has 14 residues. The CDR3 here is CASSFMDRDTEAFF. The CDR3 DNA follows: TGTGCCAGCAGCTTTATGGACAGGGACACTGAAGCTTTCTTT. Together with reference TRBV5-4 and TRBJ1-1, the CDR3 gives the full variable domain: ETGVTQSPTHLIKTRGQQVTLRCSSQSGHNTVSWYQQALGQGPQFIFQYYREEENGRGNFPPRFSGLQFPNYSSELNVNALELDDSALYLCASSFMDRDTEAFFGQGTRLTVV.

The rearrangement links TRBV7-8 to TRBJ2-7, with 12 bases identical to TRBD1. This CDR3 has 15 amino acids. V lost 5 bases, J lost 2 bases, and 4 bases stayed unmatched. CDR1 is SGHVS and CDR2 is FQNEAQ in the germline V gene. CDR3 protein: CASSPGTGGAYEQYF. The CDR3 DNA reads TGTGCCAGCAGCCCAGGGACAGGGGGCGCCTACGAGCAGTACTTC.

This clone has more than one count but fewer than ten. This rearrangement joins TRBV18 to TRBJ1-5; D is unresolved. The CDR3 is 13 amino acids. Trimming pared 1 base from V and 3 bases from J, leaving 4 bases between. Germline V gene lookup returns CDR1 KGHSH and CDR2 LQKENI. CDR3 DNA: TGTGCCAGCTCACCACTTAACAATCAGCCCCAGCATTTT. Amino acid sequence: CASSPLNNQPQHF.

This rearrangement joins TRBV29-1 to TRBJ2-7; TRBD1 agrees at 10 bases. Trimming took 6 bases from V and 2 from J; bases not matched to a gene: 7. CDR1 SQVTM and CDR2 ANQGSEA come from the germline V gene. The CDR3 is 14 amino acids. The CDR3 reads CSVARDRGPYEQYF. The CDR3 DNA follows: TGCAGCGTCGCCCGGGACAGGGGTCCCTACGAGCAGTACTTC.

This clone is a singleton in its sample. DNA of the CDR3: TGCGCCAGCAGCCACGGTCCGGACTTATATGGCTACACCTTC. This gives the protein CASSHGPDLYGYTF. This chain joins TRBV4-1 and TRBJ1-2; D call uncertain. V was trimmed by 3 bases and J by 5 bases, leaving 13 bases between them. Germline assignment: CDR1 MGHRA and CDR2 YSYEKL. The CDR3 spans 14 residues.